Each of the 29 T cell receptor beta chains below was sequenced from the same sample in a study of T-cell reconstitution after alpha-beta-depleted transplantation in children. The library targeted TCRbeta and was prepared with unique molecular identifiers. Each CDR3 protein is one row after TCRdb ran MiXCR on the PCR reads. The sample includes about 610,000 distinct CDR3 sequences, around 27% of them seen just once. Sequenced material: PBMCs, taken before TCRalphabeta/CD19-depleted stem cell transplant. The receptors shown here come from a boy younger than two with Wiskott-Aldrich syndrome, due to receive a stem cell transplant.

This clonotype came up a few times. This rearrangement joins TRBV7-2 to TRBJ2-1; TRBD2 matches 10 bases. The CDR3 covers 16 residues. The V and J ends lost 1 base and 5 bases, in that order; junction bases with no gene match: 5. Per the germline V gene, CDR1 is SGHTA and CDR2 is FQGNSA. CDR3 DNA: TGTGCCAGCAGCTTAGTCGGGACTAGCGAAAACAATGAGCAGTTCTTC. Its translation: CASSLVGTSENNEQFF.

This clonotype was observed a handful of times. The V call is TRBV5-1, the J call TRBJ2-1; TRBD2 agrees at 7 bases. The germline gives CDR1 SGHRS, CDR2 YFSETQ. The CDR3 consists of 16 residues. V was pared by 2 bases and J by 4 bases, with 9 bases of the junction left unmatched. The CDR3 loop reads CASSLIPRLAYNEQFF. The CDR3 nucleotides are TGCGCCAGCAGCTTAATTCCGAGACTAGCATACAATGAGCAGTTCTTC.

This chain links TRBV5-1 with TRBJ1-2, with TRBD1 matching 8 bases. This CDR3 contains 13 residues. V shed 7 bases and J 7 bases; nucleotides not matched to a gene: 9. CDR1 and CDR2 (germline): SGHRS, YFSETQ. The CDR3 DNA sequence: TGCGCCAGCGCAACAGGACAGGGAAGTGGCTACACCTTC. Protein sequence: CASATGQGSGYTF.

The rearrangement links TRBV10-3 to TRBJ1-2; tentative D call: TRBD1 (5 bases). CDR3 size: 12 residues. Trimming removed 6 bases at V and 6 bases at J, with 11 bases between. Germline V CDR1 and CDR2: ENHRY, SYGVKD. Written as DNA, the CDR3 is TGTGCCATCAGGGACAACGAAGATGGCTACACCTTC. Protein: CAIRDNEDGYTF.

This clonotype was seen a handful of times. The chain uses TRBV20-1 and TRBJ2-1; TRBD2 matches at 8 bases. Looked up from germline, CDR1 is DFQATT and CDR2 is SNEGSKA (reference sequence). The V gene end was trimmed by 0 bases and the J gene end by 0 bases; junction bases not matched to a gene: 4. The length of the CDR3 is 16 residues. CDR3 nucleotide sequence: TGCAGTGCTAGAGATCGGGGGGGAGGCTCCTACAATGAGCAGTTCTTC. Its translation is CSARDRGGGSYNEQFF.

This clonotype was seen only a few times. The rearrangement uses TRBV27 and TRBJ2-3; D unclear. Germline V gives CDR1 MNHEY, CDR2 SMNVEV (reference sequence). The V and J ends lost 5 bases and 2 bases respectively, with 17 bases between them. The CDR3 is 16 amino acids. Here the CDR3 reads CASSPLTIRITDTQYF. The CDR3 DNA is TGTGCCAGCAGTCCACTAACGATTAGAATCACAGATACGCAGTATTTT.

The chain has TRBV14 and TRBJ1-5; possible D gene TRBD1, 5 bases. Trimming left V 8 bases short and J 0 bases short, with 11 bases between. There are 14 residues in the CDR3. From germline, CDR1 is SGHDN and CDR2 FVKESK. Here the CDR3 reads CASSEGHSNQPQHF. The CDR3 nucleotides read TGTGCCAGCTCGGAGGGGCATAGCAATCAGCCCCAGCATTTT.

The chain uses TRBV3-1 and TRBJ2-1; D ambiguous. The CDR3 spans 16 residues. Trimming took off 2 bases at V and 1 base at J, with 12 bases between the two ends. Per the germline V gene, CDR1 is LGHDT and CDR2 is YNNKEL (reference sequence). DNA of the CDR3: TGTGCCAGCAGCCAACGTCGCCGAGCATCCTACAATGAGCAGTTCTTC. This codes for CASSQRRRASYNEQFF.

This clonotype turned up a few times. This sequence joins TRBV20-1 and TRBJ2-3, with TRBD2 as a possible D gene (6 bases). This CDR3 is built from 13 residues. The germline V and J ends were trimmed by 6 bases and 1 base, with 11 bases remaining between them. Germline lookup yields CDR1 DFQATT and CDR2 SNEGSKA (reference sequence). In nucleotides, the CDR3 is TGCAGTGCCCCCGGGGGTGGCACAGATACGCAGTATTTT. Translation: CSAPGGGTDTQYF.

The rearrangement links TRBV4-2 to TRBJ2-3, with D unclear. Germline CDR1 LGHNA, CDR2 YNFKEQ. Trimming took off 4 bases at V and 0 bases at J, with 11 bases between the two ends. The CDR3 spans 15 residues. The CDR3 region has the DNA TGTGCCAGCAGCCCGGCCGCGGCTAGCACAGATACGCAGTATTTT. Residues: CASSPAAASTDTQYF.

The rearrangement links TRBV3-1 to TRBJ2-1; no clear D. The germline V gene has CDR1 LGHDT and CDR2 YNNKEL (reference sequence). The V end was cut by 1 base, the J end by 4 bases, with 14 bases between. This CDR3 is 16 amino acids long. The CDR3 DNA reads TGTGCCAGCAGCCAAGTAGATTGGGTGGGGTACAATGAGCAGTTCTTC. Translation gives CASSQVDWVGYNEQFF.

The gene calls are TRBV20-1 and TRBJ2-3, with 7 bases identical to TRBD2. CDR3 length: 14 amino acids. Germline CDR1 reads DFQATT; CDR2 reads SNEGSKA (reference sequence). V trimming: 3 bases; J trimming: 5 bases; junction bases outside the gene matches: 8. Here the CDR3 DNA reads TGCAGTGCTAGGGCAGCGGGGTCCATAGATACGCAGTATTTT. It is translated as CSARAAGSIDTQYF.

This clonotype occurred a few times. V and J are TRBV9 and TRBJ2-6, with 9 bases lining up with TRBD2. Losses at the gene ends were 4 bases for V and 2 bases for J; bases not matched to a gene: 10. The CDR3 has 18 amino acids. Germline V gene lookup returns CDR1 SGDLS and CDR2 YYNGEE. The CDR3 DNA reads TGTGCCAGCAGCCCCTTTTTTAGCGGGAGTGCTGGGGCCAACGTCCTGACTTTC. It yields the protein CASSPFFSGSAGANVLTF.

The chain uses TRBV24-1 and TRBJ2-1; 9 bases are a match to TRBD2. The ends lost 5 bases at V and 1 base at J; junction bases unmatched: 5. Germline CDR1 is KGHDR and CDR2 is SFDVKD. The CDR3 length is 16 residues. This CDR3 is CATSGPSGKSYNEQFF. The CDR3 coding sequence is TGTGCCACCAGTGGCCCTAGCGGGAAATCCTACAATGAGCAGTTCTTC.

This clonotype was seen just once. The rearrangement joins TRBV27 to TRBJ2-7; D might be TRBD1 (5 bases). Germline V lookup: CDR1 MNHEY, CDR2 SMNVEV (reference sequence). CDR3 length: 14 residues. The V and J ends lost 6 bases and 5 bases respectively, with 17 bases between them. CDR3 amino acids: CASSPPSGRNEQYF. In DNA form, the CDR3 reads TGTGCCAGCAGCCCACCGTCAGGGCGCAACGAGCAGTACTTC.

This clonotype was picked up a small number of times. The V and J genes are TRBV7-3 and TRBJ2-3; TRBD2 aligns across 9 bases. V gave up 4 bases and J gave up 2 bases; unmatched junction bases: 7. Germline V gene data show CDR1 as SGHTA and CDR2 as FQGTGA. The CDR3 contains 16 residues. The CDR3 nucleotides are TGTGCCAGCAGCTCCGGGACTAGCCTATCCACAGATACGCAGTATTTT. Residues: CASSSGTSLSTDTQYF.

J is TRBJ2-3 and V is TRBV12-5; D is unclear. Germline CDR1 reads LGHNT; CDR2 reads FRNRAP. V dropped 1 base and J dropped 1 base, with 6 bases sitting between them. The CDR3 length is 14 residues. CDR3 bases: TGTGCTAGTGGTTTGGCCCACCGCACAGATACGCAGTATTTT. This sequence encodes CASGLAHRTDTQYF. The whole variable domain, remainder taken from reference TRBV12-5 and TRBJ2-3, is DARVTQTPRHKVTEMGQEVTMRCQPILGHNTVFWYRQTMMQGLELLAYFRNRAPLDDSGMPKDRFSAEMPDATLATLKIQPSEPRDSAVYFCASGLAHRTDTQYFGPGTRLTVL.

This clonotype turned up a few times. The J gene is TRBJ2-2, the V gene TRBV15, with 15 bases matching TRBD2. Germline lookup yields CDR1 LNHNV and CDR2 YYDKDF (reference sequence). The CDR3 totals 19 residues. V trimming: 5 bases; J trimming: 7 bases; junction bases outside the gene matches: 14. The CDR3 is CATSEPGLAGGPALGELFF. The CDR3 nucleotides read TGTGCCACCAGCGAACCGGGACTAGCGGGAGGACCCGCCCTCGGGGAGCTGTTTTTT.

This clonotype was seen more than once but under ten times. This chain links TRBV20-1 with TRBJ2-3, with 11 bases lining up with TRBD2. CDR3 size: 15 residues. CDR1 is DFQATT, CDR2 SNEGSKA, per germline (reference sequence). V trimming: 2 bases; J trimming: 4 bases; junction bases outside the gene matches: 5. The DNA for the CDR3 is TGCAGTGCTAGATTAGCGGGAGGGACCCCAGATACGCAGTATTTT. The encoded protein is CSARLAGGTPDTQYF.

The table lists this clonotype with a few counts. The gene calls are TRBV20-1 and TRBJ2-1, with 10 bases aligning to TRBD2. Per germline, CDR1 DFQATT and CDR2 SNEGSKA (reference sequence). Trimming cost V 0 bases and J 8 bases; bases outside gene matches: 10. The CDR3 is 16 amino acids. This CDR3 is CSARDATSGNLDEQFF. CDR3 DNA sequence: TGCAGTGCTAGAGATGCCACTAGCGGGAACCTAGATGAGCAGTTCTTC.

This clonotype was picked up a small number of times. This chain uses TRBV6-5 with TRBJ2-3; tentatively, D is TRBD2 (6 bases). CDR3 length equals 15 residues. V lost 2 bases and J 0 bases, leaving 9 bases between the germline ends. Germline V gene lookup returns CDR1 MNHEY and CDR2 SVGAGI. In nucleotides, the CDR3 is TGTGCCAGCAGTTACCGAGGGACTAGCACAGATACGCAGTATTTT. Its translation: CASSYRGTSTDTQYF.

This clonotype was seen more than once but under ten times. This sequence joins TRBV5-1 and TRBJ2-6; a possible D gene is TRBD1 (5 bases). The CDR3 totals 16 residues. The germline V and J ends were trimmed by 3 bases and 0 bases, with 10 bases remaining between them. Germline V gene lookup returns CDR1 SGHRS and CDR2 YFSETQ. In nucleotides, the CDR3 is TGCGCCAGCAGCTGGGGCGAGAGCTCTGGGGCCAACGTCCTGACTTTC. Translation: CASSWGESSGANVLTF.

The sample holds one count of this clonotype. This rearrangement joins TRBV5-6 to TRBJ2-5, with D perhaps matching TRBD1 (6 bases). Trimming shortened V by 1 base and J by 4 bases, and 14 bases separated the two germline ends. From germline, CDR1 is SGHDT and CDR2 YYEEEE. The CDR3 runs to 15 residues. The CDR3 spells CASSLWGPARETQYF. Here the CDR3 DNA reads TGTGCCAGCAGCTTGTGGGGGCCGGCGCGAGAGACCCAGTACTTC.

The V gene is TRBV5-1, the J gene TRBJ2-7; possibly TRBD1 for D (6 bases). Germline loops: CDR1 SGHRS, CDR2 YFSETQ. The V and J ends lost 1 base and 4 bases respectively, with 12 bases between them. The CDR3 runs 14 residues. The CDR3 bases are TGCGCCAGCAGCTTGCAGGGGTTTTTTTACGAGCAGTACTTC. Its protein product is CASSLQGFFYEQYF.

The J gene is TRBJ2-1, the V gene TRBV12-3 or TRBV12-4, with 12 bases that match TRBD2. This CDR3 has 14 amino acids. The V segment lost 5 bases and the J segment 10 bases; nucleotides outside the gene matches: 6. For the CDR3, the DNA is TGTGCCAGCAGTATACTAGCGGGAGGTTCCGAGCAGTTCTTC. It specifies CASSILAGGSEQFF.

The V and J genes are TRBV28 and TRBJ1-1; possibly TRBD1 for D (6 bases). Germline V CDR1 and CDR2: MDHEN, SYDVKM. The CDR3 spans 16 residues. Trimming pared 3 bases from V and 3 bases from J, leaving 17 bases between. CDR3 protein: CASSLRRGARDTEAFF. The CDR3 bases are TGTGCCAGCAGTTTGCGCCGGGGGGCGAGGGACACTGAAGCTTTCTTT.

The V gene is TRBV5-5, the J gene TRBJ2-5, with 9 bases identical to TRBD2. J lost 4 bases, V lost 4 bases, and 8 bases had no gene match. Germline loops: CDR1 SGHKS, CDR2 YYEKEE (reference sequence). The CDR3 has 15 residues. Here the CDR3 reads CASSTSGRMLETQYF. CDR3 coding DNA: TGTGCCAGCAGCACAAGCGGGAGGATGCTAGAGACCCAGTACTTC.

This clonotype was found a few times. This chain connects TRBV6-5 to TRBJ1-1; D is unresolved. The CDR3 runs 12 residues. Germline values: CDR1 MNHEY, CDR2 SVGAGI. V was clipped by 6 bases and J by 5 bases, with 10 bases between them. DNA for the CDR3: TGTGCCAGCAGCAGACCCGGGACTGAAGCTTTCTTT. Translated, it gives CASSRPGTEAFF.

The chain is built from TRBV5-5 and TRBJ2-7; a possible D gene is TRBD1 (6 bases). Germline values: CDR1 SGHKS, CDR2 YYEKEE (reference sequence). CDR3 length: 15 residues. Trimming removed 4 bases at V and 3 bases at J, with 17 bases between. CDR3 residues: CASSGRDRIDYEQYF. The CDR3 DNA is TGTGCCAGCAGCGGCCGTGACAGGATCGACTACGAGCAGTACTTC.